This entry lists 29 T cell receptor beta chains sequenced from one sample in a study of blood T cell repertoires in COVID-19 (dated by TCRdb to the early 2020s). The library was produced with the immunoSEQ multiplex PCR assay. Sourced from immuneACCESS, this table was stored by TCRdb with only in-frame sequences that have V and J called. A share of the clones is absent; for the studies checked, an unresolved V gene accounts for under half, and the remainder has no known explanation. The table for this sample lists fewer than 600,000 clones; 75% to 90% of them were counted only once. About 1% of the sample is in the top ten clones. The source material was peripheral blood. All receptors derive from a man between 18 and 29 years old with COVID-19, enrolled during active disease.

The chain links TRBV27 to TRBJ2-1; D perhaps matches TRBD2 (6 bases). The germline V gene has CDR1 MNHEY and CDR2 SMNVEV (reference sequence). This CDR3 region has 14 residues. Between the trimmed V and J ends, which lost 4 bases and 0 bases, there was a span of 7 bases. The CDR3 sequence is CASSYGGSYNEQFF. In DNA form, the CDR3 reads TGTGCCAGCAGTTACGGGGGCTCCTACAATGAGCAGTTCTTC.

This chain links TRBV11-3 with TRBJ1-4; no reliable D call. The CDR3 is 19 amino acids. The V and J ends lost 0 bases and 5 bases respectively, with 22 bases between them. Germline assignment: CDR1 SGHNT and CDR2 YENEEA. CDR3 loop: CASSLDLPHGEYLNEKLFF. CDR3 bases: TGTGCCAGCAGCTTAGATCTTCCCCATGGAGAATATCTAAATGAAAAACTGTTTTTT. The whole variable domain, remainder taken from reference TRBV11-3 and TRBJ1-4, is EAGVVQSPRYKIIEKKQPVAFWCNPISGHNTLYWYLQNLGQGPELLIRYENEEAVDDSQLPKDRFSAERLKGVDSTLKIQPAELGDSAVYLCASSLDLPHGEYLNEKLFFGSGTQLSVL.

This clone was counted only a few times. This chain joins TRBV4-1 and TRBJ2-7; D is perhaps TRBD1 (6 bases). V was cut by 2 bases and J by 3 bases, with 14 bases left in between. Per germline, CDR1 MGHRA and CDR2 YSYEKL. The CDR3 is made up of 15 amino acids. The CDR3: CASSQRTEKNYEQYF. Here the CDR3 DNA reads TGCGCCAGCAGCCAACGGACAGAAAAGAACTACGAGCAGTACTTC.

This clone has more than one count but fewer than ten. The chain has TRBV5-1 and TRBJ2-5, with TRBD1 matching 9 bases. CDR1 and CDR2 (germline): SGHRS, YFSETQ. The junction had 5 bases not matched to a gene; V was cut back by 0 bases and J by 5 bases. CDR3 length equals 15 residues. The CDR3 DNA reads as TGCGCCAGCAGCTTGGCGGGGACAGGGTCCGAGACCCAGTACTTC. Its translation is CASSLAGTGSETQYF.

This chain uses TRBV19 with TRBJ1-5, with D maybe TRBD1 (6 bases). Trimming took 6 bases from V and 1 from J, leaving 16 bases between them. The CDR3 has 16 amino acids. Germline V gives CDR1 LNHDA, CDR2 SQIVND (reference sequence). CDR3 residues: CASSKPTGLSNQPQHF. The CDR3 bases are TGTGCCAGTAGCAAACCCACAGGGTTGAGCAATCAGCCCCAGCATTTT. Looking up the rest from reference TRBV19 and TRBJ1-5 gives the full variable domain: DGGITQSPKYLFRKEGQNVTLSCEQNLNHDAMYWYRQDPGQGLRLIYYSQIVNDFQKGDIAEGYSVSREKKESFPLTVTSAQKNPTAFYLCASSKPTGLSNQPQHFGDGTRLSIL.

The rearrangement uses TRBV3-1 (or the pseudogene TRBV3-2) and TRBJ2-2; the D gene is possibly TRBD2 (6 bases). The CDR3 is made up of 18 amino acids. From germline, CDR1 is LGHDT and CDR2 YNNKEL (reference sequence). Trimming removed 0 bases from V and 5 bases from J, with 19 bases in between. CDR3 residues: CASSQEKGWRVGTGELFF. The DNA for the CDR3 is TGTGCCAGCAGCCAAGAGAAGGGGTGGAGGGTTGGTACCGGGGAGCTGTTTTTT.

The chain has TRBV28 and TRBJ2-3; unclear D gene. The CDR3 has 16 amino acids. V lost 6 bases to trimming and J lost 6 bases, with 22 bases between them. Germline loops: CDR1 MDHEN, CDR2 SYDVKM. The CDR3 DNA reads TGTGCCAGCAGGTTTCTTCGTCCGTCTGGCAGGGATACGCAGTATTTT. Translating it yields CASRFLRPSGRDTQYF.

The chain combines TRBV27 with TRBJ1-1; D not certain. The CDR3 loop spans 13 amino acids. Germline-derived CDR1 and CDR2 are MNHEY and SMNVEV (reference sequence). Trimming removed 5 bases from V and 7 bases from J, with 14 bases in between. In DNA form, the CDR3 reads TGTGCCAGCAGTCGTACGTCAGGATTTGAAGCTTTCTTT. Amino acids: CASSRTSGFEAFF.

This chain uses TRBV5-1 with TRBJ2-3; a weak D match, TRBD2 (5 bases). V lost 0 bases and J 4 bases, leaving 15 bases between the germline ends. The CDR3 contains 16 residues. The germline CDR1 and CDR2 sequences are SGHRS and YFSETQ. The CDR3: CASSLGGSEDADTQYF. CDR3 in DNA: TGCGCCAGCAGCTTGGGAGGGTCGGAGGATGCAGATACGCAGTATTTT.

The genes are TRBV18 and TRBJ2-7, with D possibly being TRBD1 (6 bases). V dropped 5 bases and J dropped 5 bases, with 10 bases sitting between them. The V gene's germline CDR1 is KGHSH and CDR2 LQKENI. The CDR3 is 12 residues long. CDR3 bases: TGTGCCAGCTCAGCCTCAGGGGACGAGCAGTACTTC. This gives the protein CASSASGDEQYF.

The V and J genes are TRBV5-4 and TRBJ2-7, with 12 bases aligning to TRBD1. Germline V gene sequence: CDR1 SGHNT, CDR2 YYREEE (reference sequence). This CDR3 region has 15 residues. V trimming: 4 bases; J trimming: 7 bases; junction bases outside the gene matches: 9. CDR3 amino acids: CASSLAGQGAQEQYF. CDR3 sequence (DNA): TGTGCCAGCAGCCTGGCGGGACAGGGGGCGCAGGAGCAGTACTTC.

This sequence joins TRBV25-1 and TRBJ2-7; D is uncertain. Between the trimmed V and J ends, which lost 5 bases and 0 bases, there was a span of 8 bases. CDR3 length: 13 amino acids. CDR1 is MGHDK, CDR2 SYGVNS, per germline. The CDR3 coding sequence is TGTGCCAGCAGTATGGGCAGCTCCTACGAGCAGTACTTC. This sequence encodes CASSMGSSYEQYF.

This clone has only one observation. This chain links TRBV6-5 with TRBJ1-3; perhaps TRBD1 as D (5 bases). This CDR3 region has 12 residues. V lost 6 bases, J lost 2 bases, and 5 bases lay in between. Germline V lookup: CDR1 MNHEY, CDR2 SVGAGI. The CDR3 bases are TGTGCCAGCAGGGGGCCTGGAAACACCATATATTTT. As protein: CASRGPGNTIYF.

CDR3 sequence reads: CASSPGEGSGNTIYF. CDR3 DNA sequence: TGTGCCAGCAGCCCCGGGGAAGGGAGTGGAAACACCATATATTTT. The chain joins TRBV3-1 (or the pseudogene TRBV3-2) to TRBJ1-3; D ambiguous. Per the germline V gene, CDR1 is LGHDT and CDR2 is YNNKEL (reference sequence). The CDR3 consists of 15 residues. V was clipped by 4 bases and J by 3 bases, with 13 bases between them.

The V call is TRBV27, the J call TRBJ1-6; no clear D. V lost 2 bases to trimming and J lost 0 bases, with 5 bases between them. The CDR3 covers 15 residues. Germline V CDR1 and CDR2: MNHEY, SMNVEV (reference sequence). The CDR3 DNA is TGTGCCAGCAGTTTAGAGAGCTCCTATAATTCACCCCTCCACTTT. It codes for CASSLESSYNSPLHF.

The chain has TRBV5-1 and TRBJ1-6, with 8 bases fitting TRBD1. Germline CDR1 and CDR2: SGHRS and YFSETQ. The CDR3 is made up of 15 amino acids. V shed 4 bases, J shed 5 bases, and the junction held 5 bases outside the gene matches. The CDR3 nucleotides read TGCGCCAGCAGCCCTCAGGGGGCCCATAATTCACCCCTCCACTTT. Translated: CASSPQGAHNSPLHF.

The chain recombines TRBV28 with TRBJ1-2; 8 nucleotides line up with TRBD1. CDR1 and CDR2 (germline): MDHEN, SYDVKM. Unmatched junction bases numbered 13, after V lost 8 bases and J lost 8 bases. This CDR3 is 14 amino acids long. This chain's CDR3 is CASEDRGRSGGYTF. The CDR3 nucleotides read TGTGCCAGCGAAGACAGGGGACGTTCAGGGGGCTACACCTTC.

This clone has just one count. V is TRBV6-5 and J is TRBJ1-4; 10 nucleotides match TRBD1. V shed 8 bases, J shed 4 bases, and the junction held 7 bases outside the gene matches. Germline V gives CDR1 MNHEY, CDR2 SVGAGI. CDR3 length: 15 residues. The CDR3 DNA follows: TGTGCCAGCTCTTCGGGGACAGGGGATAATGAAAAACTGTTTTTT. This encodes CASSSGTGDNEKLFF.

The chain joins TRBV5-1 to TRBJ2-7, with D perhaps TRBD2 (5 bases). The CDR3 runs to 14 residues. The V end was cut by 7 bases, the J end by 1 base, with 15 bases between. The germline CDR1 and CDR2 sequences are SGHRS and YFSETQ. CDR3: CASRAEAESYEQYF. DNA for the CDR3: TGCGCCAGCCGGGCCGAAGCGGAGTCCTACGAGCAGTACTTC.

This rearrangement joins TRBV14 to TRBJ2-7, with D maybe TRBD1 (5 bases). This CDR3 is 14 amino acids long. Trimming left V 2 bases short and J 2 bases short, with 10 bases between. Germline loops: CDR1 SGHDN, CDR2 FVKESK. CDR3 nucleotides: TGTGCCAGCAGCCAATTCGGACAAGCCTACGAGCAGTACTTC. This encodes CASSQFGQAYEQYF. Based on the CDR3 plus reference TRBV14 and TRBJ2-7, the full variable domain is EAGVTQFPSHSVIEKGQTVTLRCDPISGHDNLYWYRRVMGKEIKFLLHFVKESKQDESGMPNNRFLAERTGGTYSTLKVQPAELEDSGVYFCASSQFGQAYEQYFGPGTRLTVT.

The chain employs TRBV9 and TRBJ2-2; D ambiguous. Germline V gives CDR1 SGDLS, CDR2 YYNGEE. V lost 0 bases and J lost 0, with 6 bases in between. The CDR3 contains 15 residues. The CDR3 here is CASSVDVTNTGELFF. The CDR3 DNA reads as TGTGCCAGCAGCGTAGATGTCACGAACACCGGGGAGCTGTTTTTT.

For this clone: This sample also contains other DNA sequences that code for the same CDR3. V and J are TRBV24-1 and TRBJ2-1, with D uncertain. CDR3 length: 11 amino acids. V lost 9 bases and J 4 bases, leaving 6 bases between the germline ends. CDR1 is KGHDR and CDR2 is SFDVKD in the germline V gene. The chain's CDR3 is CATSLYNEQFF. The CDR3 nucleotides read TGTGCCACCTCCCTGTACAATGAGCAGTTCTTC.

The rearrangement joins TRBV11-2 to TRBJ2-7; D remains ambiguous. Germline CDR1 and CDR2: SGHAT and FQNNGV. Trimming pared 3 bases from V and 3 bases from J, leaving 9 bases between. The CDR3 spans 13 residues. CDR3 nucleotides: TGTGCCAGCAGCTTTGGCCTTGACTACGAGCAGTACTTC. It translates to CASSFGLDYEQYF.

The chain has TRBV18 and TRBJ2-3; TRBD1 is a possible D gene (6 bases). Trimming removed 5 bases from V and 6 bases from J, with 12 bases in between. The CDR3 length is 13 residues. Per the germline V gene, CDR1 is KGHSH and CDR2 is LQKENI. CDR3 DNA: TGTGCCAGCTCAGCTAACAGGGATGATACGCAGTATTTT. It specifies CASSANRDDTQYF.

The V and J genes are TRBV18 and TRBJ2-7; D gene uncertain. Trimming pared 0 bases from V and 6 bases from J, leaving 9 bases between. Looked up from germline, CDR1 is KGHSH and CDR2 is LQKENI. The CDR3 covers 13 residues. CDR3 nucleotides: TGTGCCAGCTCACCACCCTCCCTCGGCGAGCAGTACTTC. The encoded protein is CASSPPSLGEQYF. The complete variable domain, with remaining parts taken from reference TRBV18 and TRBJ2-7, reads NAGVMQNPRHLVRRRGQEARLRCSPMKGHSHVYWYRQLPEEGLKFMVYLQKENIIDESGMPKERFSAEFPKEGPSILRIQQVVRGDSAAYFCASSPPSLGEQYFGPGTRLTVT.

The genes are TRBV6-5 and TRBJ2-1; possible D gene TRBD2, 6 bases. CDR3 size: 13 residues. Germline CDR1 reads MNHEY; CDR2 reads SVGAGI. V lost 9 bases and J lost 6, with 15 bases in between. CDR3 sequence: CASRSGGLNEQFF. CDR3 nucleotides: TGTGCCAGTCGAAGTGGAGGGCTCAATGAGCAGTTCTTC.

The J gene is TRBJ1-1, the V gene TRBV6-5; tentatively, D is TRBD1 (6 bases). V lost 2 bases and J 4 bases, leaving 11 bases between the germline ends. The CDR3 has 14 amino acids. CDR1 and CDR2 (germline): MNHEY, SVGAGI. The CDR3 nucleotides read TGTGCCAGCAGTTACCTTCAGGGGAGCACTGAAGCTTTCTTT. Its translation: CASSYLQGSTEAFF.

The chain uses TRBV4-1 and TRBJ1-3, with D tentatively TRBD1 (5 bases). Germline CDR1 reads MGHRA; CDR2 reads YSYEKL. This CDR3 contains 15 residues. Between the trimmed V and J ends, which lost 1 base and 4 bases, there was a span of 11 bases. CDR3 residues: CASSQVGGRGNTIYF. In DNA form, the CDR3 reads TGCGCCAGCAGCCAAGTGGGGGGGAGGGGAAACACCATATATTTT.

This rearrangement joins TRBV30 to TRBJ2-5, with 10 bases identical to TRBD1. Germline trimming cut 3 bases from V and 2 bases from J; bases unmatched to any gene: 3. The CDR3 runs 14 residues. The germline CDR1 and CDR2 sequences are GTSNPN and SVGIG (reference sequence). As DNA, the CDR3 is TGTGCCTGGAGGAGACAGGGGGCTCAAGAGACCCAGTACTTC. This codes for CAWRRQGAQETQYF. The whole variable domain, remainder taken from reference TRBV30 and TRBJ2-5, is SQTIHQWPATLVQPVGSPLSLECTVEGTSNPNLYWYRQAAGRGLQLLFYSVGIGQISSEVPQNLSASRPQDRQFILSSKKLLLSDSGFYLCAWRRQGAQETQYFGPGTRLLVL.